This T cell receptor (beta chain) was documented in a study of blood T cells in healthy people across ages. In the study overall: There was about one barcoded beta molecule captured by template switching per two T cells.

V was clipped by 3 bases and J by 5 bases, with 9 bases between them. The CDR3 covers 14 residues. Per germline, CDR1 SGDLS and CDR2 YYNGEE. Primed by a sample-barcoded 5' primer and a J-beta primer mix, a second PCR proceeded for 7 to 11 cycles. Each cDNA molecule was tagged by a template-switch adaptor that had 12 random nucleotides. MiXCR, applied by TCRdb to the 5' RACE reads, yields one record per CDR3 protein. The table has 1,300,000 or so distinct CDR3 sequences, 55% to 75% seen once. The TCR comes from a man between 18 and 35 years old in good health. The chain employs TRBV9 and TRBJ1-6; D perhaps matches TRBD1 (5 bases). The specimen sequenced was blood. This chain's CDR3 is CASSGGRDNSPLHF. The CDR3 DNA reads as TGTGCCAGCAGCGGGGGACGGGATAATTCACCCCTCCACTTT.